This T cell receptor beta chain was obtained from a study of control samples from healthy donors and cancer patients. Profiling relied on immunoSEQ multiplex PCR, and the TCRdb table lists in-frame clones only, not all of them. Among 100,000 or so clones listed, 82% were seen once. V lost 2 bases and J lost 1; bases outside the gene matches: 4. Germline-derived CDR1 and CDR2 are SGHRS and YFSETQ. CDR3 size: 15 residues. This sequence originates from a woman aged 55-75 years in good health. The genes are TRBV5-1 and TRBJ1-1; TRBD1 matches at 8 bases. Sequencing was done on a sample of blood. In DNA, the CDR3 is TGCGCCAGCAGCTTACAACAGGGGGGGAACACTGAAGCTTTCTTT. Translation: CASSLQQGGNTEAFF.